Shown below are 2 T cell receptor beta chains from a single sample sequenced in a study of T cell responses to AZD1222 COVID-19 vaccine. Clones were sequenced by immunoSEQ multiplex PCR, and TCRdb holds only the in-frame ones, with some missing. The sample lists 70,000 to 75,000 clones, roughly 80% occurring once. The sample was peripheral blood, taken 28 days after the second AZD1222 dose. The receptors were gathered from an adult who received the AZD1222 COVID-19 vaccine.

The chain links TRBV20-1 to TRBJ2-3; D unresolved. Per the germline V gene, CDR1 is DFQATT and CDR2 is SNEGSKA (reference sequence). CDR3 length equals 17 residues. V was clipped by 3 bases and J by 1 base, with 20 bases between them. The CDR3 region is CSASPTTHGLRTDTQYF. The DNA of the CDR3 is TGCAGTGCTAGTCCTACCACTCACGGGCTACGCACAGATACGCAGTATTTT.

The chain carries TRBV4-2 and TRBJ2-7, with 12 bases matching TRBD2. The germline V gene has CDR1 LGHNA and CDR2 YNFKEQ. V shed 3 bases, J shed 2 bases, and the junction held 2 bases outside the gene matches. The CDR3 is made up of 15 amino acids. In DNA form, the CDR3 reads TGTGCCAGCAGCCACCTAGCGGGAGGGACCTACGAGCAGTACTTC. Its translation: CASSHLAGGTYEQYF.